Included here is one TCR beta chain sequence, with context. No antigen is known for it. No base quality information exists; no much larger clone differs at one position. The germline V gene supplies CDR1 SGHAT and CDR2 FQNNGV. Compared with germline, V lacks 1 base and J lacks 7 bases; bases without a gene match: 5. Including cysteine and phenylalanine, the CDR3 has 16 amino acids. CDR3 DNA is the only sequence kept; it has 48 bases, read in frame from the first base. The data are from a study of CD8 T cells in Susac syndrome (dated by TCRdb to between 2018 and 2021). Study-wide context: Of the Susac syndrome patients who were sequenced, roughly 8 were in clinical remission while about six had clinically active disease. At the time of blood withdrawal, Susac syndrome patients were either therapy-naive, taking corticosteroids (with some also receiving IVIg), or on IVIg alone. Repertoire sequencing was used to test whether CD8+ T cell activation and differentiation in Susac syndrome was antigen driven.

RNA was extracted with the RNeasy kit and about 0.45 to 1 ug was reverse transcribed using random hexamers. The immunoSEQ multiplex PCR assay, covering 54 Vbeta and 13 Jbeta segments, was used to amplify TCR beta CDR3 regions. Bias from PCR amplification was corrected by using a synthetic template baseline for primer optimization and for computational correction. In the original analysis: Reads were annotated to V, D and J genes per IMGT and analyzed with immunoSEQ Analyzer, keeping only productive sequences. To calculate clonality, Shannon entropy was normalized by log2 of the number of productive unique sequences and then subtracted from one. For each patient and control, public and private clones were evaluated within the 100 most prevalent clones. Clones were defined as Susac-specific when absent from the healthy and MS cohorts, from approximately 1,100 published viral clones and from other ImmuneACCESS disease sequences. TCRdb applied fastp at Q25 and MiXCR to the public reads, then kept only in-frame beta chains. Rows are combined by CDR3 protein, so each entry shows the most common genes and DNA. For this entry, the V and J calls and clone size follow TCRdb and not the study's own pipeline. This sample lists about 190,000 distinct CDR3 sequences; 90% to 96% were detected once. The ten largest clones represent 0.075% to 0.1% of the sample.

What the work shows at the level of the full study, not this receptor alone: The CD4+ T cell repertoire of patients with Susac syndrome showed no detectable clonal expansion. The number of individuals in the TCR sequencing and HLA analysis was acknowledged as relatively small.

High-throughput TCR beta sequencing profiled peripheral blood CD8+ and CD4+ T cells from healthy donors, Susac syndrome patients and multiple sclerosis patients. The Susac syndrome patients fulfilled recently defined diagnostic criteria for definite or probable disease. Bulk CD8+ and CD4+ T cells were purified by magnetic negative isolation, whereas CD8+ TEMRA cells were enriched by FACS. Blood was collected in EDTA tubes and processed within 24 hours, with PBMCs isolated through density gradient centrifugation. PBMCs intended for TCR sequencing were cryopreserved in liquid nitrogen and thawed later in a water bath at 37 degrees C. Purity of sorted or isolated CD4+, CD8+ and CD8+ TEMRA cells was at least 90%.

Rearrangement joined TRBV11-2 to TRBJ1-4; 11 bases in the junction line up with TRBD1. Sequencing input: CD4+ T cells from PBMCs. The sequence was obtained from a human donor with Susac syndrome. The sequenced DNA: TGTGCCAGCAGCTTAGGGACAGGGGGCGTTCGTGAAAAACTGTTTTTT. This gives the protein CASSLGTGGVREKLFF.